One sample yielded the 11 T cell receptor beta chains listed below, sequenced in a study of blood T cells in healthy people across ages. Alongside a J-beta primer mix, a sample-barcoded 5' primer served in a second PCR lasting roughly 7 to 12 cycles. One entry per CDR3 protein results from TCRdb running MiXCR on the 5' RACE reads. The sample yields 650,000 to 900,000 distinct CDR3 sequences, around 62% seen once. The sample comprised blood. The source is a man aged 25-45 years in good health.

J is TRBJ2-4 and V is TRBV18; TRBD1 aligns across 7 bases. CDR1 is KGHSH, CDR2 LQKENI, per germline. Trimming removed 0 bases from V and 0 bases from J; junction bases left unmatched: 8. The CDR3 covers 18 residues. The CDR3 is CASSPPLRDSLAKNIQYF. As DNA, the CDR3 is TGTGCCAGCTCACCACCGCTACGGGACAGCCTAGCCAAAAACATTCAGTACTTC.

This rearrangement joins TRBV5-1 to TRBJ2-1; TRBD1 matches at 11 bases. Germline lookup yields CDR1 SGHRS and CDR2 YFSETQ. V gave up 4 bases and J gave up 7 bases; unmatched junction bases: 7. The CDR3 covers 15 residues. This chain's CDR3 is CASSRGQGERNEQFF. In nucleotides, the CDR3 is TGCGCCAGCAGCAGGGGACAGGGGGAACGGAATGAGCAGTTCTTC.

This chain connects TRBV20-1 to TRBJ2-4; tentative D call: TRBD2 (5 bases). Trimming took off 1 base at V and 1 base at J, with 17 bases between the two ends. CDR3 length: 17 amino acids. Germline V lookup: CDR1 DFQATT, CDR2 SNEGSKA (reference sequence). The CDR3 coding sequence is TGCAGTGCTAGAGTTGGGTCCGGGAAGATGGCCAAAAACATTCAGTACTTC. Translating gives CSARVGSGKMAKNIQYF.

This clonotype was observed many times. The V call is TRBV7-2, the J call TRBJ2-5; TRBD2 matches 9 bases. The V gene end was trimmed by 1 base and the J gene end by 5 bases; junction bases not matched to a gene: 5. Germline CDR1 is SGHTA and CDR2 is FQGNSA. The CDR3 spans 15 residues. CDR3 residues: CASSLGVSGGETQYF. In DNA form, the CDR3 reads TGTGCCAGCAGCTTAGGCGTTAGCGGGGGTGAGACCCAGTACTTC.

This clonotype turned up a few times. This chain connects TRBV4-1 to TRBJ2-5; D may match TRBD1 or TRBD2 (5 bases each). With the DNA end fitting TRBJ2-7 better, the J assignment may be wrong. In germline, CDR1 is MGHRA, CDR2 YSYEKL. The CDR3 is made up of 13 amino acids. The CDR3 protein is CASSPLRGYEQYF. The DNA for the CDR3 is TGCGCCAGCAGCCCTCTGAGGGGCTACGAGCAGTACTTC.

This clonotype was picked up a small number of times. V and J are TRBV12-3 or TRBV12-4 and TRBJ2-7; no definite D call. The CDR3 is 12 amino acids. Trimming took off 7 bases at V and 5 bases at J, with 12 bases between the two ends. The CDR3 bases are TGTGCCAGCACTCACCCCGGCCACGAGCAGTACTTC. Translation gives CASTHPGHEQYF.

This clonotype has a handful of counts. The chain has TRBV7-3 and TRBJ2-1; TRBD2 agrees at 12 bases. The CDR3 loop spans 15 amino acids. The germline V gene has CDR1 SGHTA and CDR2 FQGTGA. J gave up 9 bases and V 4 bases, and 7 bases lay outside the gene matches. The DNA of the CDR3 is TGTGCCAGCAGCTCTAGCGGGGGGGCCGCTTTTGAGCAGTTCTTC. It encodes CASSSSGGAAFEQFF.

V is TRBV20-1 and J is TRBJ2-7, with unresolved D. The CDR3 extends over 15 amino acids. Germline V gene sequence: CDR1 DFQATT, CDR2 SNEGSKA (reference sequence). Trimming pared 3 bases from V and 0 bases from J, leaving 15 bases between. The CDR3 sequence is CSASFDLMSSYEQYF. The CDR3 nucleotides read TGCAGTGCTAGTTTTGACCTCATGAGCTCCTACGAGCAGTACTTC.

The chain employs TRBV7-8 and TRBJ1-2; D call uncertain. The CDR3 extends over 17 amino acids. Trimming pared 2 bases from V and 0 bases from J, leaving 16 bases between. Germline loops: CDR1 SGHVS, CDR2 FQNEAQ. The CDR3 DNA sequence: TGTGCCAGCAGCTTACTCGTCCTCCCGAGGGCTAACTATGGCTACACCTTC. Its translation is CASSLLVLPRANYGYTF.

This rearrangement joins TRBV29-1 to TRBJ2-7, with a possible D match to TRBD1 (7 bases). The CDR3 runs 13 residues. Germline-derived CDR1 and CDR2 are SQVTM and ANQGSEA. The V end was cut by 7 bases, the J end by 3 bases, with 16 bases between. CDR3 sequence: CSAADREVYEQYF. The CDR3 DNA sequence: TGCAGCGCTGCCGACAGGGAGGTCTACGAGCAGTACTTC.

The CDR3 nucleotides read TGCAGTGCTAGAAGCAGGCCCGGGACCCAGTACTTC. As protein: CSARSRPGTQYF. The gene calls are TRBV20-1 and TRBJ2-5, with D hard to call. The CDR3 sequence is 12 residues long. V lost 2 bases and J lost 7, with 11 bases in between. Germline values: CDR1 DFQATT, CDR2 SNEGSKA (reference sequence).